The 28 T cell receptor beta chains below all came from one sample that was sequenced in a study of CD8 T cells in ankylosing spondylitis. TCRdb reprocessed the 5' RACE reads with MiXCR, giving one entry per CDR3 protein. In the table there are about 160,000 distinct CDR3 sequences, around 20% of which are singletons. The sequencing sample was made of blood, either unsorted or a sorted T cell fraction (not recorded which). These receptors all come from a male donor with ankylosing spondylitis or in good health (not recorded which).

This clonotype showed up many times. The chain couples TRBV3-1 to TRBJ2-2; 7 bases fit TRBD1. This CDR3 region has 17 residues. Trimming took 6 bases from V and 5 from J; bases not matched to a gene: 15. The germline CDR1 and CDR2 sequences are LGHDT and YNNKEL (reference sequence). For the CDR3, the DNA is TGTGCCAGCAGTGAGGACAGGCTTAAACGGATAACCGGGGAGCTGTTTTTT. Translation gives CASSEDRLKRITGELFF. The variable domain in full, completed from reference TRBV3-1 and TRBJ2-2, reads DTAVSQTPKYLVTQMGNDKSIKCEQNLGHDTMYWYKQDSKKFLKIMFSYNNKELIINETVPNRFSPKSPDKAHLNLHINSLELGDSAVYFCASSEDRLKRITGELFFGEGSRLTVL.

This chain connects TRBV12-3 or TRBV12-4 to TRBJ2-4; D is tentatively TRBD1 or TRBD2 (5 bases each). The CDR3 extends over 14 amino acids. Trimming cost V 5 bases and J 2 bases, with 10 bases left between them. The DNA for the CDR3 is TGTGCCAGCAGTGGGACGGTACCCAAAAACATTCAGTACTTC. It specifies CASSGTVPKNIQYF.

A few counts support this clonotype. The chain combines TRBV25-1 with TRBJ1-3, with unresolved D. Germline lookup yields CDR1 MGHDK and CDR2 SYGVNS. V was shortened by 3 bases and J by 7 bases, with 7 bases between the two germline ends. The CDR3 runs to 12 residues. The CDR3 DNA follows: TGTGCCAGCAGTGATTGGTGGAACACCATATATTTT. Its protein is CASSDWWNTIYF.

The CDR3 loop reads CASSQRTDSYEQYF. CDR3 in DNA: TGTGCCAGCAGCCAGCGGACCGACTCCTACGAGCAGTACTTC. V and J are TRBV13 and TRBJ2-7; D is possibly TRBD2 (5 bases). The CDR3 contains 14 residues. V was clipped by 5 bases and J by 0 bases, with 11 bases between them. Germline loops: CDR1 PRHDT, CDR2 FYEKMQ (reference sequence).

The V and J genes are TRBV10-3 and TRBJ2-5; D is unclear. The CDR3 loop spans 13 amino acids. Per the germline V gene, CDR1 is ENHRY and CDR2 is SYGVKD. V lost 0 bases and J 4 bases, leaving 6 bases between the germline ends. The CDR3 loop reads CAISESRRETQYF. CDR3 nucleotides: TGTGCCATCAGTGAGTCACGTCGAGAGACCCAGTACTTC.

This clonotype was counted a few times. J is TRBJ2-1 and V is TRBV6-5; 9 bases align to TRBD1. There are 14 residues in the CDR3. Germline V lookup: CDR1 MNHEY, CDR2 SVGAGI. V lost 2 bases to trimming and J lost 7 bases; unmatched junction nucleotides: 3. The CDR3 DNA is TGTGCCAGCAGTTACCGGGACAGGGTAAATGAGCAGTTCTTC. It codes for CASSYRDRVNEQFF.

This clonotype appeared many times. The chain uses TRBV12-3 or TRBV12-4 and TRBJ1-2; weak D call: TRBD1 (5 bases). The CDR3 loop spans 13 amino acids. Deletions cut 5 bases from V and 8 bases from J, with 15 bases between. This chain's CDR3 is CASSPGGREGYTF. The CDR3 nucleotides are TGTGCCAGCAGTCCGGGGGGTCGGGAAGGCTACACCTTC.

V usage is TRBV6-5 and J usage is TRBJ2-2; D unresolved. Trimming pared 0 bases from V and 5 bases from J, leaving 7 bases between. The CDR3 extends over 14 amino acids. Germline CDR1 MNHEY, CDR2 SVGAGI. CDR3 nucleotide sequence: TGTGCCAGCAGTTACTCCGAGGTTACCGGGGAGCTGTTTTTT. Translation: CASSYSEVTGELFF.

This clonotype has a count of ten or more. The chain employs TRBV29-1 and TRBJ2-7; no firm D call. Germline-derived CDR1 and CDR2 are SQVTM and ANQGSEA. The CDR3 runs 12 residues. V lost 6 bases and J lost 4, with 13 bases in between. The CDR3 coding sequence is TGCAGCGTGCTAACCGACAAGTACGAGCAGTACTTC. Encoded protein: CSVLTDKYEQYF.

This clonotype was counted ten times or more. The chain is built from TRBV4-1 and TRBJ2-7, with TRBD2 as a possible D gene (7 bases). The CDR3 extends over 14 amino acids. V gave up 3 bases and J gave up 4 bases, with 13 bases separating them. From germline, CDR1 is MGHRA and CDR2 YSYEKL. The DNA of the CDR3 is TGCGCCAGCAGCCAGGCGGGGGCTTATTACGAGCAGTACTTC. This codes for CASSQAGAYYEQYF.

This clonotype has at least ten counts. The chain uses TRBV2 and TRBJ1-1; D call uncertain. The ends were cut back, 6 bases at V and 4 bases at J, with 15 bases in the middle. Per germline, CDR1 SNHLY and CDR2 FYNNEI. The CDR3 loop spans 14 amino acids. CDR3 DNA sequence: TGTGCCAGCAGGCGTCAAGCTGCGGCCACTGAAGCTTTCTTT. Protein product: CASRRQAAATEAFF.

The rearrangement uses TRBV6-4 and TRBJ1-1, with TRBD1 as a possible D gene (6 bases). The CDR3 is 14 amino acids. CDR1 MRHNA and CDR2 SNTAGT come from the germline V gene. V shed 2 bases and J shed 12 bases, with 19 bases lying between them. The CDR3 loop reads CASSDPSGQTITFF. The CDR3 DNA reads as TGTGCCAGCAGTGACCCAAGTGGACAGACGATAACTTTCTTT.

Many counts were recorded for this clonotype. The chain joins TRBV25-1 to TRBJ1-3, with D unresolved. V lost 4 bases and J lost 4, with 11 bases in between. From germline, CDR1 is MGHDK and CDR2 SYGVNS. This CDR3 has 14 residues. The CDR3 nucleotides read TGTGCCAGCAGTGGAACGGGATCAGGAAACACCATATATTTT. Protein: CASSGTGSGNTIYF.

This clonotype was counted only a few times. V gene TRBV28 combines with J gene TRBJ2-7; no clear D. In germline, CDR1 is MDHEN, CDR2 SYDVKM. The V end lost 4 bases, the J end lost 3 bases, and 13 bases lay between the germline ends. This CDR3 region has 14 residues. CDR3 region: CASSSFLGFYEQYF. CDR3 nucleotide sequence: TGTGCCAGCAGTTCCTTTTTGGGTTTCTACGAGCAGTACTTC.

This clonotype came up many times. This chain connects TRBV12-3 or TRBV12-4 to TRBJ2-1; perhaps TRBD1 as D (5 bases). The CDR3 length is 14 residues. V was trimmed by 3 bases and J by 8 bases, leaving 14 bases between them. The CDR3 nucleotides read TGTGCCAGCAGTTTGGGGCTATCATTGGATGAGCAGTTCTTC. Translated: CASSLGLSLDEQFF.

This clonotype occurred a few times. The chain couples TRBV20-1 to TRBJ2-7; tentative D call: TRBD2 (5 bases). This CDR3 is 13 amino acids long. V lost 3 bases and J lost 6, with 15 bases in between. Per germline, CDR1 DFQATT and CDR2 SNEGSKA (reference sequence). The CDR3 DNA is TGCAGTGCTAGTTGGCCCCCCGGGATCGAGCAGTACTTC. It translates to CSASWPPGIEQYF.

The chain recombines TRBV5-1 with TRBJ2-1; 7 nucleotides line up with TRBD1. The J segment lost 4 bases and the V segment lost 0 bases, leaving 4 bases of the junction unmatched. Per germline, CDR1 SGHRS and CDR2 YFSETQ. CDR3 length: 15 residues. The CDR3 region is CASSLVQGSYNEQFF. CDR3 DNA: TGCGCCAGCAGCTTGGTACAGGGGTCGTACAATGAGCAGTTCTTC.

V gene TRBV24-1 combines with J gene TRBJ2-1; 7 bases align to TRBD2. V gave up 1 base and J gave up 9 bases; unmatched junction bases: 2. The CDR3 is made up of 13 amino acids. CDR1 is KGHDR and CDR2 is SFDVKD in the germline V gene. The CDR3 here is CATSDFTSVEQFF. CDR3 DNA sequence: TGTGCCACCAGTGATTTTACTAGCGTTGAGCAGTTCTTC.

As to this clonotype: The junction departs from germline at one end; a sequencing error may be responsible. The CDR3 region has the DNA TGTGCCGGCTCACCAACCGACAATGAGCAGTTCTTC. Translated: CAGSPTDNEQFF. V usage is TRBV18 and J usage is TRBJ2-1, with unresolved D. This CDR3 has 12 residues. Germline V gene lookup returns CDR1 KGHSH and CDR2 LQKENI.

The rearrangement uses TRBV5-1 and TRBJ2-7, with TRBD2 matching over 10 bases. V dropped 0 bases and J dropped 3; count of bases not matched to a gene: 6. The germline CDR1 and CDR2 sequences are SGHRS and YFSETQ. The CDR3 spans 16 residues. The CDR3 protein is CASSLEGSGRIYEQYF. CDR3 coding DNA: TGCGCCAGCAGCTTGGAAGGTAGCGGGAGGATCTACGAGCAGTACTTC.

To note about this clonotype: Given a much more abundant clone one base away, this may be a read error. The chain couples TRBV27 to TRBJ2-1; 9 bases fit TRBD1. The trim removed 4 bases at V and 5 bases at J, leaving 12 bases unmatched. This CDR3 comprises 17 residues. The germline V gene encodes CDR1 MNHEY and CDR2 SMNVEV (reference sequence). The CDR3 sequence: CASSYQTDRGRDNEQFF. The CDR3 DNA reads TGTGCCAGCAGTTACCAGACGGACAGGGGTAGGGACAATGAGCAGTTCTTC.

The table lists this clonotype with many counts. This chain uses TRBV20-1 with TRBJ1-5; 9 nucleotides match TRBD1. Germline V gene sequence: CDR1 DFQATT, CDR2 SNEGSKA (reference sequence). The CDR3 runs to 15 residues. The CDR3 coding sequence is TGCAGCCGGGACAGGGCGATTTATAGCAATCAGCCCCAGCATTTT. This translates into CSRDRAIYSNQPQHF.

This rearrangement joins TRBV2 to TRBJ2-1; D not certain. The CDR3 is 13 amino acids. V was pared by 2 bases and J by 11 bases, with 13 bases between. Germline loops: CDR1 SNHLY, CDR2 FYNNEI. The CDR3 DNA reads as TGTGCCAGCAGTGAAAGTTATTTAACAAAGCAGTTCTTC. Its protein product is CASSESYLTKQFF. The full variable domain, rest sourced from reference TRBV2 and TRBJ2-1, is EPEVTQTPSHQVTQMGQEVILRCVPISNHLYFYWYRQILGQKVEFLVSFYNNEISEKSEIFDDQFSVERPDGSNFTLKIRSTKLEDSAMYFCASSESYLTKQFFGPGTRLTVL.

This clonotype was recorded a few times. The V call is TRBV11-2, the J call TRBJ2-5; D unclear. CDR1 and CDR2 from the germline V gene are SGHAT and FQNNGV. V was cut by 1 base and J by 6 bases, with 6 bases left in between. CDR3 length: 12 amino acids. For the CDR3, the DNA is TGTGCCAGCAGCTTAGCCGGCCAGACCCAGTACTTC. Translating it yields CASSLAGQTQYF.

This clonotype was observed at least ten times. This chain joins TRBV20-1 and TRBJ2-5; 11 bases line up with TRBD1. Germline CDR1 DFQATT, CDR2 SNEGSKA (reference sequence). This CDR3 spans 15 amino acids. The V gene end was trimmed by 6 bases and the J gene end by 2 bases; junction bases not matched to a gene: 8. CDR3 DNA: TGCAGTGCCCCTCCGGGACAGGGGGGACAAGAGACCCAGTACTTC. It translates to CSAPPGQGGQETQYF.

This clonotype was counted many times. This sequence joins TRBV10-3 and TRBJ1-2, with D maybe TRBD1 (5 bases). The CDR3 runs to 11 residues. Germline CDR1 and CDR2: ENHRY and SYGVKD. Deletions cut 6 bases from V and 4 bases from J, with 6 bases between. The CDR3 region is CAISDSYGYTF. As DNA, the CDR3 is TGTGCCATCAGCGACAGCTATGGCTACACCTTC.

This clonotype was seen ten or more times. The chain recombines TRBV5-1 with TRBJ1-1; TRBD1 matches 9 bases. After removal of 5 bases from V and 5 bases from J, the junction contained 4 bases not matched to a gene. Germline CDR1 is SGHRS and CDR2 is YFSETQ. The CDR3 is 13 amino acids. The CDR3 sequence: CASRGQGRTEAFF. The CDR3, as DNA: TGCGCCAGCAGGGGACAGGGAAGGACTGAAGCTTTCTTT. The full variable domain, completed using reference TRBV5-1 and TRBJ1-1, is KAGVTQTPRYLIKTRGQQVTLSCSPISGHRSVSWYQQTPGQGLQFLFEYFSETQRNKGNFPGRFSGRQFSNSRSEMNVSTLELGDSALYLCASRGQGRTEAFFGQGTRLTVV.

A remark on this clonotype: One junction end does not reproduce the germline sequence, and a read error may be involved. The V and J genes are TRBV7-9 and TRBJ1-3; 7 positions agree with TRBD1. The CDR3 consists of 16 residues. Germline-derived CDR1 and CDR2 are SEHNR and FQNEAQ (reference sequence). The CDR3, as DNA: TGTGCCAGCAGCTTAGCACAGGGGACCTCTGGAACCACCATATATTTT. Protein sequence: CASSLAQGTSGTTIYF.